A single sample gave rise to the 21 T cell receptor beta chains below, sequenced in a study of blood T cell repertoires in COVID-19. Clones were sequenced by immunoSEQ multiplex PCR, and TCRdb holds only the in-frame ones, with some missing. The data contain 59,000 or so clones, roughly 85% of them singletons. Sequencing was performed on peripheral blood. The receptors shown here come from a man in his 60s with acute or convalescent COVID-19.

This chain uses TRBV7-9 with TRBJ2-3, with TRBD2 matching 10 bases. The CDR3 is made up of 16 amino acids. CDR1 SEHNR and CDR2 FQNEAQ come from the germline V gene (reference sequence). V dropped 3 bases and J dropped 2; count of bases not matched to a gene: 5. CDR3 amino acids: CASSFLLAGSTDTQYF. The CDR3 DNA sequence: TGTGCCAGCAGCTTCCTACTAGCGGGGTCCACAGATACGCAGTATTTT.

This clone was found a few times. J is TRBJ1-2 and V is TRBV3-1 (or the pseudogene TRBV3-2), with 8 bases matching TRBD1. Per germline, CDR1 LGHDT and CDR2 YNNKEL (reference sequence). CDR3 size: 13 residues. V dropped 6 bases and J dropped 8; count of bases not matched to a gene: 8. As DNA, the CDR3 is TGTGCCAGCAGAACGAGGACAGGGAGAGGCTACACCTTC. It translates to CASRTRTGRGYTF.

The chain links TRBV7-8 to TRBJ1-1, with TRBD1 matching over 7 bases. Trimming cost V 5 bases and J 1 base; bases outside gene matches: 10. Germline V CDR1 and CDR2: SGHVS, FQNEAQ. CDR3 length equals 16 residues. The CDR3 sequence is CASSQIRGLGNTEAFF. The CDR3 bases are TGTGCCAGCAGCCAAATAAGGGGGCTAGGGAACACTGAAGCTTTCTTT.

Turning to this clone: Its ends do not fully match the called genes, so a read error is possible. The chain recombines TRBV28 with TRBJ2-2; 8 nucleotides align to TRBD2. From germline, CDR1 is MDHEN and CDR2 SYDVKM. The CDR3 covers 19 residues. CDR3 loop: CASSSTTPGGGAKTGELFF. The CDR3 bases are TGTGCCAGCAGTTCAACCACCCCGGGGGGGGGCGCGAAGACCGGGGAGCTGTTTTTT.

This chain links TRBV6-4 with TRBJ1-2; TRBD1 agrees at 7 bases. Germline V gene sequence: CDR1 MRHNA, CDR2 SNTAGT. The CDR3 is made up of 13 amino acids. V dropped 6 bases and J dropped 6; count of bases not matched to a gene: 7. This CDR3 is CASRSTGENGYTF. The CDR3 nucleotides are TGTGCCAGCAGATCTACAGGGGAAAATGGCTACACCTTC.

The chain joins TRBV4-1 to TRBJ1-4; tentative D call: TRBD1 (5 bases). Trimming removed 2 bases at V and 8 bases at J, with 9 bases between. The CDR3 contains 13 residues. Germline CDR1 and CDR2: MGHRA and YSYEKL. The CDR3 sequence is CASSQWRGEKLFF. The CDR3 bases are TGCGCCAGCAGCCAATGGAGGGGCGAAAAACTGTTTTTT.

The rearrangement joins TRBV14 to TRBJ1-1, with 7 bases that match TRBD1. Germline CDR1 and CDR2: SGHDN and FVKESK. The V segment lost 0 bases and the J segment 6 bases; nucleotides outside the gene matches: 4. The CDR3 loop spans 14 amino acids. This CDR3 reads CASSQDLGTAEAFF. The CDR3 DNA reads as TGTGCCAGCAGCCAAGATTTAGGGACAGCTGAAGCTTTCTTT.

CDR3 nucleotide sequence: TGTGCCAGCAGCCGGGGACTAGCGGGAGATCTGGCCAAAAACATTCAGTACTTC. The encoded protein is CASSRGLAGDLAKNIQYF. J is TRBJ2-4 and V is TRBV7-8; 14 bases agree with TRBD2. In germline, CDR1 is SGHVS, CDR2 FQNEAQ. The CDR3 consists of 18 residues. Trimming removed 5 bases from V and 1 base from J; junction bases left unmatched: 7.

V is TRBV28 and J is TRBJ2-7; 10 bases map to TRBD2. There are 15 residues in the CDR3. Trimming took 6 bases from V and 4 from J; bases not matched to a gene: 9. CDR1 is MDHEN, CDR2 SYDVKM, per germline. Here the CDR3 reads CASRYRRTSGYEQYF. As DNA, the CDR3 is TGTGCCAGCAGGTACCGACGGACTAGCGGATACGAGCAGTACTTC. Supplemented by reference TRBV28 and TRBJ2-7, the full variable domain reads DVKVTQSSRYLVKRTGEKVFLECVQDMDHENMFWYRQDPGLGLRLIYFSYDVKMKEKGDIPEGYSVSREKKERFSLILESASTNQTSMYLCASRYRRTSGYEQYFGPGTRLTVT.

The chain joins TRBV5-1 to TRBJ2-7; 8 positions agree with TRBD2. Germline V gene data show CDR1 as SGHRS and CDR2 as YFSETQ. V lost 0 bases, J lost 4 bases, and 3 bases stayed unmatched. The CDR3 is made up of 14 amino acids. In DNA, the CDR3 is TGCGCCAGCAGCTTGGAATCGGGAGGGTACGAGCAGTACTTC. It is translated as CASSLESGGYEQYF.

V is TRBV7-2 and J is TRBJ2-7; the match to TRBD1 covers 8 bases. This CDR3 is built from 14 residues. CDR1 and CDR2 from the germline V gene are SGHTA and FQGNSA. After removal of 2 bases from V and 5 bases from J, the junction contained 5 bases not matched to a gene. CDR3 residues: CASSLRAGGNEQYF. Written as DNA, the CDR3 is TGTGCCAGCAGCTTAAGGGCAGGGGGCAACGAGCAGTACTTC.

V usage is TRBV27 and J usage is TRBJ1-3; 11 bases line up with TRBD1. Germline loops: CDR1 MNHEY, CDR2 SMNVEV (reference sequence). Trimming cost V 3 bases and J 4 bases; bases outside gene matches: 11. This CDR3 has 18 amino acids. CDR3 amino acids: CASSFERRTGGRGNTIYF. The CDR3 bases are TGTGCCAGCAGTTTTGAGAGGAGGACAGGGGGCAGAGGAAACACCATATATTTT.

The rearrangement uses TRBV24-1 and TRBJ1-2, with 12 bases aligning to TRBD1. Germline CDR1 and CDR2: KGHDR and SFDVKD. The CDR3 totals 16 residues. Unmatched junction bases numbered 10, after V lost 4 bases and J lost 8 bases. This chain's CDR3 is CATSDPGTGGADGYTF. DNA for the CDR3: TGTGCCACCAGTGACCCCGGGACAGGGGGCGCCGACGGCTACACCTTC.

The rearrangement links TRBV19 to TRBJ2-1; 9 nucleotides agree with TRBD2. This CDR3 is built from 14 residues. With 4 bases clipped from V and 7 bases from J, the junction kept 5 bases outside the gene matches. CDR1 is LNHDA, CDR2 SQIVND, per germline (reference sequence). The DNA of the CDR3 is TGTGCCAGTAGTACCGGACTAGCGAGTAATGAGCAGTTCTTC. It translates to CASSTGLASNEQFF.

The chain links TRBV5-1 to TRBJ2-3, with D possibly TRBD1 on 5 matching bases. The CDR3 is 16 amino acids. Germline values: CDR1 SGHRS, CDR2 YFSETQ. V gave up 0 bases and J gave up 4 bases, with 15 bases separating them. The CDR3 coding sequence is TGCGCCAGCAGCTTGGAAAGGGGTTCACACCCAGATACGCAGTATTTT. As protein: CASSLERGSHPDTQYF.

The chain recombines TRBV18 with TRBJ2-4; a weak D match, TRBD1 (6 bases). The CDR3 covers 16 residues. The V and J ends lost 3 bases and 0 bases respectively, with 12 bases between them. Germline CDR1 reads KGHSH; CDR2 reads LQKENI. Here the CDR3 DNA reads TGTGCCAGCTCACCCGGGACATATCTAGCCAAAAACATTCAGTACTTC. Protein: CASSPGTYLAKNIQYF. The variable domain in full, completed from reference TRBV18 and TRBJ2-4, reads NAGVMQNPRHLVRRRGQEARLRCSPMKGHSHVYWYRQLPEEGLKFMVYLQKENIIDESGMPKERFSAEFPKEGPSILRIQQVVRGDSAAYFCASSPGTYLAKNIQYFGAGTRLSVL.

A note on this clone: The sample holds other DNA sequences that translate to the same CDR3. This sequence joins TRBV28 and TRBJ2-7; TRBD1 might be the D (7 bases). Germline V gives CDR1 MDHEN, CDR2 SYDVKM. The CDR3 contains 12 residues. V lost 6 bases to trimming and J lost 4 bases, with 10 bases between them. The CDR3 is CASSQGGYEQYF. The DNA of the CDR3 is TGTGCCAGCAGCCAGGGGGGTTACGAGCAGTACTTC.

The V call is TRBV27, the J call TRBJ2-1, with D hard to call. The V gene's germline CDR1 is MNHEY and CDR2 SMNVEV (reference sequence). Trimming removed 9 bases at V and 5 bases at J, with 17 bases between. The CDR3 totals 14 residues. CDR3 nucleotides: TGTGCCAGACACCAATCCTTCCTCCACAATGAGCAGTTCTTC. Its translation is CARHQSFLHNEQFF.

The chain couples TRBV9 to TRBJ2-2; tentative D call: TRBD1 (5 bases). There are 13 residues in the CDR3. The germline V and J ends were trimmed by 4 bases and 5 bases, with 9 bases remaining between them. Germline CDR1 reads SGDLS; CDR2 reads YYNGEE. CDR3 region: CASSTRVTGELFF. The CDR3 DNA sequence: TGTGCCAGCAGCACCAGGGTAACCGGGGAGCTGTTTTTT.

The gene calls are TRBV2 and TRBJ1-2; D possibly corresponds to TRBD1 (6 bases). Germline CDR1 reads SNHLY; CDR2 reads FYNNEI. V was shortened by 3 bases and J by 2 bases, with 13 bases between the two germline ends. This CDR3 is 15 amino acids long. The CDR3 sequence: CASSEKAGENYGYTF. The CDR3 nucleotides are TGTGCCAGCAGTGAGAAGGCAGGGGAGAACTATGGCTACACCTTC.

The V gene is TRBV19, the J gene TRBJ1-1, with D unresolved. V was shortened by 1 base and J by 4 bases, with 7 bases between the two germline ends. Looked up from germline, CDR1 is LNHDA and CDR2 is SQIVND (reference sequence). This CDR3 spans 13 amino acids. The CDR3 nucleotides read TGTGCCAGTAGTATAGGTCCAATCACTGAAGCTTTCTTT. Its protein product is CASSIGPITEAFF.